Each of the 5 T cell receptor beta chains below was sequenced from the same sample in a study of blood T cell repertoires in COVID-19. The repertoire was sequenced with immunoSEQ multiplex PCR; TCRdb's copy has only in-frame clones and lacks some. Altogether fewer than 200,000 clones are present, roughly four fifths being singletons, with the ten largest covering about a fifth. Input material: peripheral blood. These receptors were taken from a woman aged 80 or older with acute or convalescent COVID-19.

The gene calls are TRBV5-1 and TRBJ1-2; D is possibly TRBD1 (6 bases). The CDR3 has 16 residues. V dropped 2 bases and J dropped 6 bases, with 20 bases sitting between them. Germline lookup yields CDR1 SGHRS and CDR2 YFSETQ. CDR3 residues: CASSFSGGARDNGYTF. The CDR3 DNA is TGCGCCAGCAGCTTCAGCGGGGGGGCGAGGGATAATGGCTACACCTTC.

V gene TRBV9 combines with J gene TRBJ2-1; 8 bases agree with TRBD2. Germline CDR1 reads SGDLS; CDR2 reads YYNGEE. This CDR3 comprises 16 residues. V lost 4 bases to trimming and J lost 4 bases; unmatched junction nucleotides: 10. CDR3 protein: CASSYISGSTYNEQFF. The CDR3 DNA reads TGTGCCAGCAGCTATATAAGCGGGAGTACGTACAATGAGCAGTTCTTC.

Only one count was recorded for this clone. The rearrangement uses TRBV30 and TRBJ2-2; 9 bases map to TRBD1. V lost 1 base, J lost 5 bases, and 11 bases stayed unmatched. Germline-derived CDR1 and CDR2 are GTSNPN and SVGIG (reference sequence). The CDR3 sequence is 17 residues long. The DNA for the CDR3 is TGTGCCTGGAGTGCCGGGACAGGGAAGAAGAGTACCGGGGAGCTGTTTTTT. Its translation is CAWSAGTGKKSTGELFF.

The chain employs TRBV9 and TRBJ1-1; D may be TRBD1 (5 bases). The germline V and J ends were trimmed by 0 bases and 1 base, with 10 bases remaining between them. CDR3 length: 15 amino acids. From germline, CDR1 is SGDLS and CDR2 YYNGEE. The CDR3 loop reads CASSVGVGANTEAFF. The CDR3 bases are TGTGCCAGCAGCGTAGGGGTAGGGGCGAACACTGAAGCTTTCTTT.

This clone was counted at least ten times. V gene TRBV5-6 combines with J gene TRBJ2-7; TRBD2 matches 9 bases. This CDR3 region has 16 residues. CDR1 and CDR2 from the germline V gene are SGHDT and YYEEEE. Trimming removed 5 bases from V and 0 bases from J; junction bases left unmatched: 9. The CDR3 nucleotides read TGTGCCAGCAGACCTCTTAGCGGGAGCCTCTCCTACGAGCAGTACTTC. Amino acid sequence: CASRPLSGSLSYEQYF.